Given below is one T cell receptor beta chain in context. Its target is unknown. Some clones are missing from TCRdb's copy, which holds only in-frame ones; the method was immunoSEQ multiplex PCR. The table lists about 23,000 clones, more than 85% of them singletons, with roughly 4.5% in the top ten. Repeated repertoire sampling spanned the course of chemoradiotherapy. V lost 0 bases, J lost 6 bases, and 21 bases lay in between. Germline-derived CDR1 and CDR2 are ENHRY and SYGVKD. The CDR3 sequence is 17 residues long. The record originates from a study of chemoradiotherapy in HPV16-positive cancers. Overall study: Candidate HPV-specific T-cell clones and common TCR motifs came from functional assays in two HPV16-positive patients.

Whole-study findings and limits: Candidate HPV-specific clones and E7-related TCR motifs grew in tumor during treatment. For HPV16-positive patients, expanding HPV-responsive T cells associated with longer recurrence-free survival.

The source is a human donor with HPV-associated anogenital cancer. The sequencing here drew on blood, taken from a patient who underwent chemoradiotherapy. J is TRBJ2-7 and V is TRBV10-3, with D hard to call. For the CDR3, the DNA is TGTGCCATCAGTGAGTCGACTCGGGCCAGCTTTCAGACCGAGCAGTACTTC. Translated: CAISESTRASFQTEQYF.